In this sample, the clone carrying this T cell receptor (beta chain) turned up once. The time point is: week 3, after first cycle of checkpoint inhibitor. A fixed DNA input of around 0.35 ug was used per bulk PBMC sample. Assay used: immunoSEQ multiplex PCR; TCRdb lists only in-frame clones, some missing. The sample has 12,000 or so clones; roughly 90% are singletons. These data are taken from a study of blood T cell dynamics during melanoma immunotherapy. The CDR3 runs to 16 residues. Trimming shortened V by 3 bases and J by 0 bases, and 13 bases separated the two germline ends. Germline loops: CDR1 LNHDA, CDR2 SQIVND (reference sequence).

The starting material was blood, obtained from a patient treated with checkpoint blockade. This sequence joins TRBV19 and TRBJ2-3, with D possibly matching TRBD2 (6 bases). The source of this sequence is a human donor with melanoma. The CDR3 loop reads CASSMGLASSTDTQYF. The CDR3 DNA follows: TGTGCCAGTAGTATGGGGCTAGCGAGCAGCACAGATACGCAGTATTTT.